This record looks at one TCR beta chain sequence and its context. The antigen is not known. The entry originates in a study of radiation and T cells in renal cell carcinoma. The study's findings and limits: Without pretreatment biopsies, baseline tumor clonotype presence was undetermined.

V shed 6 bases and J 9 bases; nucleotides not matched to a gene: 5. The CDR3 consists of 13 residues. CDR1 is SGHRS, CDR2 YFSETQ, per germline. Assay: immunoSEQ multiplex PCR; the TCRdb copy retains only in-frame clones and omits some. Of 65,000 or so clones listed, roughly 80% are singletons. Time point reported: blood 4 weeks post-SBRT, at nephrectomy. Treatment meaning: 15 Gy SBRT to primary tumor, nephrectomy 4 weeks later. Nephrectomy followed 15 Gy stereotactic body radiation by 4 weeks. After SBRT, blood was collected at 2 and 4 weeks, plus baseline. The chain is built from TRBV5-1 and TRBJ2-1; 11 positions match TRBD2. The material sequenced was blood, taken from a patient whose treatment included radiotherapy and nephrectomy. This clonotype was obtained from a man aged 60-69 years with renal cell carcinoma. DNA of the CDR3: TGCGCCAGCATATCCGGGACTAGCGGTGAGCAGTTCTTC. Translated: CASISGTSGEQFF.